This T cell receptor (beta chain) is drawn from a study of blood T cell repertoires in COVID-19. This clone was counted between two and nine times. Data came from immunoSEQ multiplex PCR; TCRdb stores just in-frame clones and leaves some out. Of approximately 120,000 clones in the sample, around 89% are singletons; the top ten hold roughly 19%. Per the germline V gene, CDR1 is SGHTA and CDR2 is FQGNSA. The V gene end was trimmed by 5 bases and the J gene end by 8 bases; junction bases not matched to a gene: 7. This CDR3 is built from 14 residues. The genes are TRBV7-2 and TRBJ2-1, with 9 nucleotides matching TRBD1. The clonotype originates from a human donor with acute or convalescent COVID-19. The donor label of this sample is uncertain. Sequencing used peripheral blood. CDR3 nucleotide sequence: TGTGCCAGCAGCCTAGGGACAGGGCTTTATGAGCAGTTCTTC. Protein: CASSLGTGLYEQFF.